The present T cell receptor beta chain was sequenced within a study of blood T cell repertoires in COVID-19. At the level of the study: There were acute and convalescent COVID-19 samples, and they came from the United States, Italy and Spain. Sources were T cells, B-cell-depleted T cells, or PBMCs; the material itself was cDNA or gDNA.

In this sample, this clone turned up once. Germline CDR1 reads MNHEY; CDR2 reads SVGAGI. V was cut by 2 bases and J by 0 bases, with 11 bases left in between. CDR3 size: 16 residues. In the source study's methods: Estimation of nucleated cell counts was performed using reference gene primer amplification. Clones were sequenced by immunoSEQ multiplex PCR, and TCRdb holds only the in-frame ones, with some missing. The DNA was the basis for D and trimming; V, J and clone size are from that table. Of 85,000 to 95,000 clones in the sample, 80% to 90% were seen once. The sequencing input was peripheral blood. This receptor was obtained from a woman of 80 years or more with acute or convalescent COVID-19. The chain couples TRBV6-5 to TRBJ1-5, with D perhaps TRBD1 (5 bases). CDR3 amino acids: CASSYGQGYSNQPQHF. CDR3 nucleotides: TGTGCCAGCAGTTACGGGCAGGGTTATAGCAATCAGCCCCAGCATTTT.